Listed here are 20 T cell receptor beta chains from one sample, sequenced in a study of shared clonotypes between healthy human individuals. Naive CD8 cells, CD45RO-negative and positively selected for CCR7, excluded terminally differentiated effector memory CD45RA+ cells. Assay: immunoSEQ multiplex PCR; the TCRdb copy retains only in-frame clones and omits some. Of around 1.9 million clones listed, just over 90% are singletons. The sample comprised naive CD8+ T cells from PBMCs. Receptors were obtained from a man aged 18 to 29 in good health. Some clones in this sample may be carry-over from other donors' samples.

The CDR3 protein is CASSQDRPALWNEQFF. For the CDR3, the DNA is TGCGCCAGCAGCCAAGATCGCCCAGCGTTATGGAATGAGCAGTTCTTC. This chain joins TRBV4-1 and TRBJ2-1; D unclear. The CDR3 is made up of 16 amino acids. V was cut by 0 bases and J by 7 bases, with 16 bases left in between. CDR1 and CDR2 from the germline V gene are MGHRA and YSYEKL.

This clone was seen more than once but under ten times. This sample includes further DNA sequences coding for the same CDR3. This rearrangement joins TRBV29-1 to TRBJ2-7; 8 bases are a match to TRBD2. After removal of 6 bases from V and 2 bases from J, the junction contained 9 bases not matched to a gene. The length of the CDR3 is 14 residues. Per the germline V gene, CDR1 is SQVTM and CDR2 is ANQGSEA. The CDR3 nucleotides read TGCAGCGTGGAGGGGCTAGCGGGTCCCTACGAGCAGTACTTC. This gives the protein CSVEGLAGPYEQYF.

CDR3 coding DNA: TGTGCCAGCAGCTTAGCGGGACAGACAAACGAGCAGTACTTC. Its translation: CASSLAGQTNEQYF. The gene calls are TRBV13 and TRBJ2-7, with 7 bases aligning to TRBD1. This CDR3 is 14 amino acids long. Germline V gives CDR1 PRHDT, CDR2 FYEKMQ (reference sequence). With V trimmed by 1 base and J by 5 bases, 5 bases remained unmatched.

J is TRBJ1-1 and V is TRBV28; D uncertain. With 5 bases removed from V and 4 bases from J, the gap between germline ends came to 14 bases. This CDR3 region has 14 residues. The germline gives CDR1 MDHEN, CDR2 SYDVKM. CDR3 amino acids: CASSTGWVRTEAFF. The CDR3 DNA sequence: TGTGCCAGCAGTACTGGCTGGGTACGCACTGAAGCTTTCTTT.

The rearrangement uses TRBV27 and TRBJ1-1; TRBD1 might be the D (5 bases). Germline V gene sequence: CDR1 MNHEY, CDR2 SMNVEV (reference sequence). The CDR3 runs 13 residues. V dropped 1 base and J dropped 4 bases, with 7 bases sitting between them. CDR3 amino acids: CASSLWGVTEAFF. The CDR3 region has the DNA TGTGCCAGCAGTTTATGGGGGGTCACTGAAGCTTTCTTT.

This chain uses TRBV15 with TRBJ2-1, with unresolved D. CDR3 size: 14 residues. From germline, CDR1 is LNHNV and CDR2 YYDKDF (reference sequence). V lost 0 bases to trimming and J lost 7 bases, with 10 bases between them. The chain's CDR3 is CATSRDRARNEQFF. In nucleotides, the CDR3 is TGTGCCACCAGCAGAGATCGGGCAAGGAATGAGCAGTTCTTC.

V and J are TRBV7-3 and TRBJ2-3; D may correspond to TRBD1 or TRBD2 (6 bases each). The V gene's germline CDR1 is SGHTA and CDR2 FQGTGA. The V and J ends lost 5 bases and 0 bases respectively, with 21 bases between them. The CDR3 covers 18 residues. For the CDR3, the DNA is TGTGCCAGCAGCCCCTTAGGGGGGCACAGCACTAGCACAGATACGCAGTATTTT. Translation: CASSPLGGHSTSTDTQYF. The full variable domain, in which reference TRBV7-3 and TRBJ2-3 provide the parts outside the CDR3, is GAGVSQTPSNKVTEKGKYVELRCDPISGHTALYWYRQSLGQGPEFLIYFQGTGAADDSGLPNDRFFAVRPEGSVSTLKIQRTERGDSAVYLCASSPLGGHSTSTDTQYFGPGTRLTVL.

This clone was detected a few times. The identical CDR3 is also encoded by other nucleotide sequences in the sample. J is TRBJ1-1 and V is TRBV14, with 8 bases fitting TRBD1. V dropped 4 bases and J dropped 1; count of bases not matched to a gene: 2. The CDR3 consists of 14 residues. Germline CDR1 is SGHDN and CDR2 is FVKESK. The chain's CDR3 is CASSLGQGNTEAFF. The CDR3 DNA follows: TGTGCCAGCAGCCTCGGACAGGGGAACACTGAAGCTTTCTTT.

This chain links TRBV6-5 with TRBJ1-4; tentative D call: TRBD1 (6 bases). Germline-derived CDR1 and CDR2 are MNHEY and SVGAGI. V shed 2 bases and J shed 8 bases, with 15 bases lying between them. The CDR3 covers 15 residues. CDR3 bases: TGTGCCAGCAGTTACCGGGGGGGGCCGGAGGAAAAACTGTTTTTT. Protein: CASSYRGGPEEKLFF.

The chain links TRBV11-2 to TRBJ2-4; possible D gene TRBD1, 5 bases. This CDR3 is 14 amino acids long. Germline-derived CDR1 and CDR2 are SGHAT and FQNNGV. V was clipped by 5 bases and J by 6 bases, with 14 bases between them. CDR3 DNA sequence: TGTGCCAGCAGCGCCCCAGGGCGAGGAAACATTCAGTACTTC. Protein sequence: CASSAPGRGNIQYF.

This clone was detected only a few times. The J gene is TRBJ1-1, the V gene TRBV10-1; 7 bases are a match to TRBD1. CDR3 size: 14 residues. The V gene end was trimmed by 9 bases and the J gene end by 0 bases; junction bases not matched to a gene: 7. CDR1 and CDR2 (germline): WNHNN, SYGVQD (reference sequence). CDR3 residues: CASVRDSMNTEAFF. The CDR3, as DNA: TGCGCCAGTGTCCGGGACAGTATGAACACTGAAGCTTTCTTT.

Note on this clone: Other DNA sequences in the sample encode the same CDR3. J is TRBJ2-7 and V is TRBV28, with TRBD1 identical over 9 bases. J lost 3 bases, V lost 6 bases, and 6 bases had no gene match. Per the germline V gene, CDR1 is MDHEN and CDR2 is SYDVKM. The CDR3 has 14 residues. The CDR3 here is CASRLDRGGYEQYF. The CDR3 nucleotides read TGTGCCAGCAGACTCGACAGGGGGGGCTACGAGCAGTACTTC.

The V and J genes are TRBV10-3 and TRBJ2-3, with D possibly being TRBD1 or TRBD2 (6 bases each). Germline V gene lookup returns CDR1 ENHRY and CDR2 SYGVKD. The germline V and J ends were trimmed by 3 bases and 5 bases, with 18 bases remaining between them. This CDR3 comprises 16 residues. CDR3 loop: CAISEGTPDYIDTQYF. The CDR3 DNA is TGTGCCATCAGTGAAGGGACACCGGACTATATAGATACGCAGTATTTT.

This chain links TRBV7-6 with TRBJ1-1, with a possible D match to TRBD1 (5 bases). Trimming left V 3 bases short and J 6 bases short, with 14 bases between. Germline V gene sequence: CDR1 SGHVS, CDR2 FNYEAQ. The CDR3 consists of 14 residues. CDR3 region: CASSLGGPVAEAFF. The CDR3 coding sequence is TGTGCCAGCAGCTTGGGGGGACCCGTGGCTGAAGCTTTCTTT.

The chain links TRBV27 to TRBJ2-2; 9 bases map to TRBD1. This CDR3 has 16 amino acids. Germline V gene sequence: CDR1 MNHEY, CDR2 SMNVEV (reference sequence). V was pared by 5 bases and J by 6 bases, with 10 bases of the junction left unmatched. The CDR3 is CASSPRDREWAGELFF. CDR3 sequence (DNA): TGTGCCAGCAGTCCCCGGGACAGGGAATGGGCCGGGGAGCTGTTTTTT.

The DNA for the CDR3 is TGTGCCAGCAGCTTCATTGGTGGGAGGATGGTCGAGCAGTACTTC. Translating gives CASSFIGGRMVEQYF. The chain has TRBV7-2 and TRBJ2-5, with D possibly matching TRBD2 (6 bases). The J call may be faulty, since TRBJ2-7 better matches the DNA end. Germline CDR1 reads SGHTA; CDR2 reads FQGNSA. This CDR3 has 15 amino acids.

The V and J genes are TRBV2 and TRBJ1-2; weak D call: TRBD1 (5 bases). Deletions cut 5 bases from V and 8 bases from J, with 21 bases between. The V gene's germline CDR1 is SNHLY and CDR2 FYNNEI. The CDR3 is 15 amino acids. CDR3 bases: TGTGCCAGCAGTAGCCGGGACCCCCTTCCTAGCGGCTACACCTTC. This translates into CASSSRDPLPSGYTF.

The chain recombines TRBV19 with TRBJ1-2; D is unclear. The CDR3 runs to 17 residues. Germline V lookup: CDR1 LNHDA, CDR2 SQIVND (reference sequence). The V end lost 1 base, the J end lost 6 bases, and 21 bases lay between the germline ends. The CDR3 coding sequence is TGTGCCAGTAGTATAGTCTGGAGAGGGTGGAACGGCGATGGCTACACCTTC. Translating it yields CASSIVWRGWNGDGYTF.

Note on this clone: The sample contains more than one DNA sequence encoding this CDR3. The chain uses TRBV7-6 and TRBJ1-1; maybe TRBD1 (5 bases). The V gene lost 1 base and the J gene lost 1 base, with 7 bases spanning the gap. The CDR3 runs 14 residues. Germline V gives CDR1 SGHVS, CDR2 FNYEAQ. CDR3 sequence: CASSLGQGNTEAFF. The CDR3 nucleotides are TGTGCCAGCAGCTTAGGGCAGGGGAACACTGAAGCTTTCTTT.

The J gene is TRBJ2-1, the V gene TRBV19, with 10 positions matching TRBD2. Per the germline V gene, CDR1 is LNHDA and CDR2 is SQIVND (reference sequence). V lost 5 bases to trimming and J lost 3 bases; unmatched junction nucleotides: 1. CDR3 length: 14 amino acids. The CDR3 region is CASSLAGDYNEQFF. Here the CDR3 DNA reads TGTGCCAGTAGTCTAGCGGGAGACTACAATGAGCAGTTCTTC.